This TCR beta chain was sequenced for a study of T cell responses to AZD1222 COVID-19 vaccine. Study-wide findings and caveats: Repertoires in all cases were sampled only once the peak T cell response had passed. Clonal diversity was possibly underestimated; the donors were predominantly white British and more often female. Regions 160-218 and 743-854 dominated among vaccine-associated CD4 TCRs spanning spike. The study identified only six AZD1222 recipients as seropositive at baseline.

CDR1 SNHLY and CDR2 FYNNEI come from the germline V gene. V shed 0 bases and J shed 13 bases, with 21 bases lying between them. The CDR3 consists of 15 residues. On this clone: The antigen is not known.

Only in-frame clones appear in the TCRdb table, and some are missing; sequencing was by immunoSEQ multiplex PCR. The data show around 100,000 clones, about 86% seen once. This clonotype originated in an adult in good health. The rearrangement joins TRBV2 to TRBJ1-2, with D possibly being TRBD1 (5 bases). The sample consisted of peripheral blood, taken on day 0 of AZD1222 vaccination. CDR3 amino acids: CASSEALPRYRGGTF. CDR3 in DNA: TGTGCCAGCAGTGAAGCGCTTCCGCGGTATCGGGGCGGCACCTTC.